Sequencing of this TCR beta chain was carried out in a study of T cells in localized non-small cell lung cancer (dated by TCRdb to the early 2020s). Regarding the study in general: The study examined T cell repertoires in a few hundred patients with early-stage NSCLC and compared tumors with uninvolved tumor-adjacent lungs. All 240 or so NSCLC patients in the cohort were treatment-naive and had localized lung tumors that were resected. NSCLC patients had a mean age of approximately 66 years, and 120 to 150 were male and 85 to 110 female.

Of note for this clone: No antigen is known for it. No per-base quality is available; no much larger clone lies one base away.

The germline ends are 10 bases apart after V is trimmed by 0 bases and J by 0 bases. The CDR3 measures 16 amino acids from cysteine to phenylalanine. This entry keeps only the CDR3 DNA: 48 bases, framed from base 1. CDR1 LNHDA and CDR2 SQIVND were looked up in the germline V gene (reference sequence). At diagnosis, tumor, uninvolved tumor-adjacent lung and peripheral blood were collected and then preserved as a mix of FFPE and fresh-frozen material. For TCR repertoire profiling, the blood samples were analyzed as peripheral blood mononuclear cells. The investigation overall reported the following: Multi-region tumor sequencing was not performed, so intratumor heterogeneity could not be excluded. Uninvolved tumor-adjacent lung showed the highest T cell clonality, higher than tumor, which suggests more focused antigenic responses in the uninvolved tumor-adjacent lung. A median of roughly 50 of the top 100 tumor clones turned up in the paired uninvolved adjacent lung, and 25 to 30 of those clones also ranked among the top 100 of that same adjacent lung. Because of the exploratory design, TCR variables were selected using unadjusted p-values without false-discovery rate correction. Longer overall survival was associated with higher blood T cell density, whereas shorter survival was associated with higher adjacent-lung clonality.

The immunoSEQ Assay was used to sequence TCR beta CDR3 regions from DNA. In the paper's pipeline: T cell density was computed as TCR beta template counts normalized to usable DNA estimated by amplifying housekeeping genes. Using the preseqR package, richness was estimated by extrapolating to 120,000 templates for tissue samples and 400,000 templates for PBMC samples. Clonality was taken to be one minus Pielou's evenness. To identify tissue-enriched TCRs, differential abundance testing was run on productive amino-acid clonotypes with a minimum total count of 5 and an alpha of 0.1. The Jaccard Index and the Morisita Overlap Index were used to measure how much the repertoires overlapped between compartments. GLIPH grouped TCR beta CDR3s together with public tetramer-defined viral CDR3s, and a viral motif had to include at least three viral sequences and also show V-gene enrichment. The table comes from immuneACCESS by way of TCRdb, which keeps in-frame sequences with V and J called. Part of the clones is missing from these tables; in studies checked, under half for an unresolved V gene and the rest for unknown reasons. V, J and clone size are taken as reported in that table, and D and trimming were inferred from the DNA itself. The sample yields roughly 38,000 clones; 85% to 90% were counted once. The leading ten clones occupy 7.1% of the sample.

The receptor was isolated from a woman between 18 and 55 years old with stage III lung adenocarcinoma. The source material was peripheral blood, sampled before any cancer treatment. Recombination joined TRBV19 with TRBJ2-3, and the D gene may be TRBD2, 5 bases matching. The bases read TGTGCCAGTAGTATAGAGGGCCTAGCTAGCACAGATACGCAGTATTTT. It encodes CASSIEGLASTDTQYF.